This is a list of T cell receptor beta chains from one sample in a study of cytomegalovirus exposure and HLA in healthy donors. TCRdb's copy holds only in-frame clones and misses some; the assay was immunoSEQ multiplex PCR. The sample consists of about 280,000 clones, 70% to 90% of them appearing once. Sequenced material: PBMCs. Every receptor here comes from a woman younger than 30 in good health and CMV-seronegative. CDR3s include the opening cysteine and the closing phenylalanine or tryptophan. D genes are given only for firm matches. Clone size is not always given. Where it is, it says once, few, many or a class for expanded clones.

d_call,v_call,clone_size,cdr3_length,j_call,cdr3_aa,cdr3_nt
-,TRBV2,-,16,TRBJ1-4,CASSEYTGYRAEKLFF,TGTGCCAGCAGTGAATATACGGGGTATCGGGCTGAAAAACTGTTTTTT
TRBD2,TRBV11-2,-,15,TRBJ2-1,CASSSLAGGYNEQFF,TGTGCCAGCAGTTCACTAGCGGGGGGCTACAATGAGCAGTTCTTC
TRBD1,TRBV28,-,15,TRBJ2-2,CASTPPTGDTGELFF,TGTGCCAGCACTCCCCCCACAGGGGACACCGGGGAGCTGTTTTTT
-,TRBV29-1,-,13,TRBJ2-7,CSVGTAWNYEQYF,TGCAGCGTTGGGACAGCTTGGAACTACGAGCAGTACTTC
-,TRBV18,-,15,TRBJ1-6,CASSPVPDMGSPLHF,TGTGCCAGCTCACCGGTTCCGGACATGGGTTCACCCCTCCACTTT
TRBD1,TRBV30,once,15,TRBJ1-6,CAWSIRQGRNSPLHF,TGTGCCTGGAGTATAAGACAGGGGAGGAATTCACCCCTCCACTTT
-,TRBV7-9,-,13,TRBJ1-1,CASSLWGGTEAFF,TGTGCCAGCAGCTTATGGGGGGGCACTGAAGCTTTCTTT
-,TRBV7-2,-,15,TRBJ2-1,CASSLGRGPYNEQFF,TGTGCCAGCAGCTTAGGCAGGGGACCCTACAATGAGCAGTTCTTC
-,TRBV4-2,once,14,TRBJ2-7,CASSQGVTYYEQYF,TGTGCCAGCAGCCAAGGTGTTACTTACTACGAGCAGTACTTC
TRBD1,TRBV25-1,-,16,TRBJ2-3,CASSVKDRGPGDTQYF,TGTGCCAGCAGTGTCAAAGACAGGGGGCCTGGAGATACGCAGTATTTT
TRBD2,TRBV2,-,16,TRBJ2-3,CASSDRGGVNTDTQYF,TGTGCCAGCAGTGACCGGGGGGGCGTAAACACAGATACGCAGTATTTT
-,TRBV19,once,13,TRBJ2-7,CASSSSSAGEQYF,TGTGCCAGTAGTAGCTCAAGCGCGGGGGAGCAGTACTTC
-,TRBV13,-,12,TRBJ2-3,CASSPQGDTQYF,TGTGCCAGCAGCCCCCAGGGGGATACGCAGTATTTT
TRBD1,TRBV27,-,15,TRBJ1-2,CASSSIGTGEYGYTF,TGTGCCAGCAGTTCTATCGGGACAGGAGAGTATGGCTACACCTTC
TRBD1,TRBV5-1,-,14,TRBJ2-3,CASSPGQGADTQYF,TGCGCCAGCAGCCCGGGGCAGGGGGCAGATACGCAGTATTTT
-,TRBV11-1,-,14,TRBJ1-1,CASSLPGRGAEAFF,TGTGCCAGCAGCTTACCGGGGAGGGGTGCTGAAGCTTTCTTT
-,TRBV13,-,15,TRBJ2-5,CASSSSNPRVETQYF,TGTGCCAGCAGCTCGTCGAACCCACGAGTGGAGACCCAGTACTTC
-,TRBV2,-,14,TRBJ2-7,CASKQGLNSYGQYF,TGTGCCAGCAAACAGGGTCTTAACTCCTACGGGCAGTACTTC
TRBD1,TRBV18,few,14,TRBJ2-7,CASSQRQGSYEQYF,TGTGCCAGCTCACAAAGACAGGGGTCCTACGAGCAGTACTTC
TRBD1,TRBV5-1,-,15,TRBJ2-2,CASSVGTGDTGELFF,TGCGCCAGCAGCGTCGGGACAGGGGACACCGGGGAGCTGTTTTTT
TRBD2,TRBV2,-,19,TRBJ2-1,CASTLPLAGAHHPLYEQFF,TGTGCCAGCACCCTCCCACTAGCGGGGGCCCACCACCCCTTATATGAGCAGTTCTTC
-,TRBV7-6,-,13,TRBJ2-7,CASSLSGDYEQYF,TGTGCCAGCAGCTTGTCGGGGGACTACGAGCAGTACTTC
TRBD2,TRBV4-1,-,19,TRBJ2-2,CASSHPTSGGPSNTGELFF,TGCGCCAGCAGCCATCCTACTAGCGGGGGGCCCTCGAACACCGGGGAGCTGTTTTTT
-,TRBV6-5,once,12,TRBJ2-3,CASAQFGDTQYF,TGTGCCAGCGCTCAGTTCGGGGATACGCAGTATTTT
TRBD1,TRBV5-1,-,17,TRBJ1-4,CASSLLAQGIVNEKLFF,TGCGCCAGCAGCTTGTTAGCACAGGGGATAGTTAATGAAAAACTGTTTTTT
-,TRBV6-5,-,15,TRBJ2-1,CASSPGILVYNEQFF,TGTGCCAGCAGTCCCGGGATTTTGGTCTACAATGAGCAGTTCTTC
-,TRBV27,-,10,TRBJ2-1,CASRGPEQFF,TGTGCCAGCAGGGGGCCCGAGCAGTTCTTC
-,TRBV29-1,-,14,TRBJ1-2,CSVEERRSGAGYTF,TGCAGCGTTGAAGAAAGGAGGTCAGGGGCTGGCTACACCTTC
-,TRBV27,once,14,TRBJ2-6,CASRTGAGANVLTF,TGTGCCAGCAGAACCGGGGCTGGGGCCAACGTCCTGACTTTC
TRBD2,TRBV5-1,-,16,TRBJ2-1,CASSLGSGGSYNEQFF,TGCGCCAGCAGCTTGGGTAGCGGGGGTTCCTACAATGAGCAGTTCTTC
-,TRBV2,-,14,TRBJ2-7,CASKTTPSSYEQYF,TGTGCCAGCAAAACAACACCGTCATCCTACGAGCAGTACTTC